The T cell receptor (beta chain) described here comes from a study of blood T cells in healthy people across ages. A second PCR, run for roughly 7 to 12 cycles, used a sample-barcoded 5' primer plus a J-beta primer mix. From the 5' RACE reads, TCRdb called clonotypes with MiXCR, one entry per CDR3 protein. The profile covers about 780,000 distinct CDR3 sequences, with around half appearing a single time and roughly 20% taken by the ten largest. Healthy Caucasians from Russia aged roughly 6 to 100 served as donors. The draw of peripheral blood yielded around 9.6 milliliters from each donor. Note on this clonotype: Antigen unknown. Since a much larger clone is just one base distant, this may be a read error.

Overall study findings and caveats: Percentage of naive T cells showed a strong correlation with TCR beta diversity. The unsorted PBMCs prevented any conclusive comparison of naive versus antigen-experienced cells.

This CDR3 is 15 amino acids long. The germline V gene encodes CDR1 SGHDT and CDR2 YYEEEE. V was pared by 4 bases and J by 2 bases, with 13 bases between. Source material: blood. This sequence joins TRBV5-6 and TRBJ2-4; either TRBD1 or TRBD2 may fit D (6 bases each). The origin of this receptor is a man older than 75 in good health. The DNA for the CDR3 is TGTGCCAGCAGCCCCGCGGGGACAACCAAAAACATTCAGTACTTC. The encoded protein is CASSPAGTTKNIQYF.